This T cell receptor (beta chain) was retrieved from a study of human T cells and chemical hapten exposure. Findings of the study overall: DPC sensitization produced no change in TCRs with frequency above 1 in 1000.

The CDR3 totals 14 residues. Trimming took 5 bases from V and 4 from J, leaving 13 bases between them. Germline V gene data show CDR1 as SEHNR and CDR2 as FQNEAQ (reference sequence). It was the library that attached unique molecular identifiers to individual cDNA molecules. MiXCR, applied by TCRdb to the 5' RACE reads, yields one record per CDR3 protein. The sample carries under 85,000 distinct CDR3 sequences, more than 7.5% recorded once. This clonotype was observed many times. The target antigen is unknown. Unfractionated whole blood was the source of the extracted total RNA. This sequence joins TRBV7-9 and TRBJ2-3, with D possibly TRBD2 on 5 matching bases. The TCR sequence derives from a male donor in good health. In DNA, the CDR3 is TGTGCCAGCAGCCCATCCAGCGGATCAGATACGCAGTATTTT. Translating it yields CASSPSSGSDTQYF.